This T cell receptor (beta chain) was captured in a study of blood T cell repertoires in COVID-19. Study summary: Sample material is recorded as cDNA or gDNA derived from T cells, B-cell-depleted T cells, or PBMCs.

Cohorts were based on clinical histories the participants reported. This CDR3 spans 18 amino acids. Germline V gene data show CDR1 as LGHDT and CDR2 as YNNKEL (reference sequence). The V gene end was trimmed by 3 bases and the J gene end by 4 bases; junction bases not matched to a gene: 13. TCRdb's table, derived via immunoSEQ multiplex PCR, lists solely in-frame clones and lacks some. The table has 300,000 to 400,000 clones, 65% to 90% seen once. The TCR comes from a woman in her 40s with acute COVID-19. V usage is TRBV3-1 (or the pseudogene TRBV3-2) and J usage is TRBJ1-2; 11 bases fit TRBD1. The sequenced material came from PBMCs or T cells enriched from blood (not recorded which). Written as DNA, the CDR3 is TGTGCCAGCAGCCATACGCAGGCTGGACAGGGGGCGTCCTATGGCTACACCTTC. This codes for CASSHTQAGQGASYGYTF.